The 9 T cell receptor beta chains below come from one sample, sequenced in a study of T cells in women clearing cervical HPV infection listed by TCRdb under 2018. Preparation of the library involved the immunoSEQ multiplex PCR assay. Sourced from immuneACCESS, this table was stored by TCRdb with only in-frame sequences that have V and J called. A share of the clones is absent; for the studies checked, an unresolved V gene accounts for under half, and the remainder has no known explanation. For this sample, the table gives fewer than 25,000 clones. Clones ranked in the top ten supply 4.5% to 6% of the sample. The sample was blood buffy coat. The receptor set was obtained from a woman between 18 and 69 years old with a cervical HPV16 infection that either progressed to CIN3+ or cleared (not recorded which).

On this clone itself: The missing CDR3 end, 3 residues past where the read stops, is filled in from the germline J gene. V usage is TRBV20-1 and J usage is TRBJ2-4; D unresolved. CDR3 length equals 13 residues. Germline V CDR1 and CDR2: DFQATT, SNEGSKA (reference sequence). The ends were cut back, 5 bases at V and 0 bases at J, with 8 bases in the middle. The covered CDR3 bases are TGCAGTGCTCTCCTCCTAGCCAAAAACATT. The encoded protein is CSALLLAKNI. The CDR3 as a whole reads CSALLLAKNIQYF.

About this clone: From the germline J gene comes the end of the CDR3, since the read stops 3 residues before it. This sequence joins TRBV7-2 and TRBJ1-1; 10 nucleotides match TRBD1. In germline, CDR1 is SGHTA, CDR2 FQGNSA. The CDR3 runs to 13 residues. J was trimmed by 7 bases and V by 5 bases; bases with no gene match: 4. CDR3 bases read: TGTGCCAGCAGCCGACAGGGGGCGCGTGAA. Protein sequence: CASSRQGARE. The whole CDR3 reads CASSRQGAREAFF.

The covered CDR3 bases are TGTGCCAGCAGTTTTCTAGCGGGAGGGTCGAGCTCCTACAATGAG. The encoded protein is CASSFLAGGSSSYNE. The full CDR3 protein reads CASSFLAGGSSSYNEQFF. This chain uses TRBV28 with TRBJ2-1; TRBD2 agrees at 12 bases. From the germline J gene comes the end of the CDR3, since the read stops 3 residues before it. The V segment lost 3 bases and the J segment 0 bases; nucleotides outside the gene matches: 6. Germline V lookup: CDR1 MDHEN, CDR2 SYDVKM. The CDR3 extends over 18 amino acids.

Regarding this clone: From the germline J gene comes the end of the CDR3, since the read stops 3 residues before it. This chain connects TRBV5-1 to TRBJ1-1, with 8 bases matching TRBD1. This CDR3 is 16 amino acids long. With V trimmed by 1 base and J by 6 bases, 11 bases remained unmatched. The germline V gene has CDR1 SGHRS and CDR2 YFSETQ. The CDR3: CASSLSLTGGSAEAFF. Incomplete CDR3 DNA: TGCGCCAGCAGCTTGTCGCTCACAGGGGGATCTGCTGAA.

Concerning this clone itself: Read coverage stops 3 residues before the CDR3 terminus; the germline J gene supplies the remainder. The chain has TRBV6-4 and TRBJ2-4, with 10 positions matching TRBD2. Germline V gene sequence: CDR1 MRHNA, CDR2 SNTAGT. This CDR3 has 13 residues. The CDR3 bases that were read are TGTGCCAGCAGTGTCGGACTAGCGGAGGCT. This sequence encodes CASSVGLAEA. The CDR3, in full, reads CASSVGLAEAQYF.

Turning to this clone: The read ends 3 residues shy of where the CDR3 ends; the end is completed using the germline J gene. The chain uses TRBV7-2 and TRBJ2-1; D perhaps matches TRBD1 (6 bases). The CDR3 has 15 residues. Trimming pared 0 bases from V and 6 bases from J, leaving 12 bases between. Germline V CDR1 and CDR2: SGHTA, FQGNSA. CDR3 in amino acids: CASSLATGVTNEQFF. Incomplete CDR3 DNA: TGTGCCAGCAGCTTAGCGACAGGTGTTACCAATGAG.

As for this clone: The CDR3 is cut off 3 residues early in the read; its end comes from the germline J gene. The chain combines TRBV18 with TRBJ1-2; D remains unclear. The length of the CDR3 is 13 residues. Germline CDR1 is KGHSH and CDR2 is LQKENI. The CDR3 here is CASSGLAGYDYTF. The CDR3 DNA, read in part, is TGTGCCAGCTCAGGACTAGCGGGTTACGAC.

This CDR3 is CASSVRNYEQYF. The covered CDR3 bases are TGTGCCAGCAGTGTCAGGAACTACGAG. V is TRBV2 and J is TRBJ2-7; unclear D gene. The read terminates 3 residues ahead of where the CDR3 ends, so the germline J gene completes it. Germline V gene lookup returns CDR1 SNHLY and CDR2 FYNNEI. This CDR3 spans 12 amino acids. Trimming removed 4 bases from V and 3 bases from J, with 7 bases in between.

With respect to this clone: The read finishes 3 residues shy of the CDR3 end, and the germline J gene is used to complete it. The rearrangement joins TRBV5-6 to TRBJ2-1; 9 positions match TRBD1. This CDR3 contains 15 residues. With V trimmed by 5 bases and J by 6 bases, 9 bases remained unmatched. In germline, CDR1 is SGHDT, CDR2 YYEEEE. The CDR3 sequence: CASRPDRGFGNEQFF. CDR3 bases read: TGTGCCAGCAGACCGGACAGGGGTTTTGGCAATGAG.